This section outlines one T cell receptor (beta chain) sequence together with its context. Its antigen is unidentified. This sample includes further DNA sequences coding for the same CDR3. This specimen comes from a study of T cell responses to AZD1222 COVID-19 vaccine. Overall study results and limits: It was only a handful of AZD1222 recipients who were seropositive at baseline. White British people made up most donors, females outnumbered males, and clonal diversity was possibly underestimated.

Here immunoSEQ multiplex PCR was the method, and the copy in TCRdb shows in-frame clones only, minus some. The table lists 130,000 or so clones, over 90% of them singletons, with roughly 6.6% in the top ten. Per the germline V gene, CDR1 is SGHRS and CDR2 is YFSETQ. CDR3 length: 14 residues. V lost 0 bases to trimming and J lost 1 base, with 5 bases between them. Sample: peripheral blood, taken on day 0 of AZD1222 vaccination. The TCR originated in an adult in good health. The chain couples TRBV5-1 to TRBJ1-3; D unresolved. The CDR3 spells CASSLGGSGNTIYF. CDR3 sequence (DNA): TGCGCCAGCAGCTTGGGCGGATCTGGAAACACCATATATTTT.